What follows describes a single T cell receptor beta chain. Sequencing was performed with immunoSEQ multiplex PCR; in TCRdb, only in-frame clones are kept and a portion is missing. This sample has approximately 96,000 clones, with roughly 91% found just once. The data were obtained in a study of OX40 agonist ivuxolimab in advanced cancers. Sample: CD4+ or CD8+ T cells sorted from blood, taken in a trial of the OX40 agonist ivuxolimab. This clonotype originated in an adult with an advanced solid tumor such as melanoma, head and neck, liver or kidney cancer.

The CDR3 DNA reads as TGTGCCAGCAGCTCCTTCGGGGTAGCGGGGGCTATCCTGTCCTACGAGCAGTACTTC. This gives the protein CASSSFGVAGAILSYEQYF. This chain links TRBV7-9 with TRBJ2-7; 9 nucleotides agree with TRBD2. This CDR3 comprises 19 residues. Germline V gives CDR1 SEHNR, CDR2 FQNEAQ (reference sequence). V dropped 4 bases and J dropped 1; count of bases not matched to a gene: 17.